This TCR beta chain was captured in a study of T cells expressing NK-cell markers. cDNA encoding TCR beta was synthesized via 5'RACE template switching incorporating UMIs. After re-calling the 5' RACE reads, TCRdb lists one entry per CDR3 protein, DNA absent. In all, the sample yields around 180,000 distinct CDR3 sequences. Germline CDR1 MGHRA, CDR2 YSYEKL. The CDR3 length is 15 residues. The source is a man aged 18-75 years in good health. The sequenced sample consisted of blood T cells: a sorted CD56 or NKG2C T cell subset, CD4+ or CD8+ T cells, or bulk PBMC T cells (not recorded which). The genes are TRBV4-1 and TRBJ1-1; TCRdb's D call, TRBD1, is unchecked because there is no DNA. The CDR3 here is CASSLTGMDRGEAFF.